This TCR beta chain was sequenced in a study of T-cell memory formation after mild COVID-19. CDR1 is SEHNR, CDR2 FQNEAQ, per germline (reference sequence). The CDR3 consists of 15 residues. V shed 6 bases and J shed 6 bases, with 17 bases lying between them. TCRdb recomputed calls from the 5' RACE reads with MiXCR, one row per CDR3 protein. The sample has roughly 480,000 distinct CDR3 sequences; around 27% are singletons. Sequencing was carried out using PBMCs or a T cell subset sorted from them (not recorded which). The chain links TRBV7-9 to TRBJ2-2, with D unresolved. This sequence originates from an adult woman who had mild COVID-19 (a few samples of this study predate the infection). Cell type and time point are not known. CDR3 coding DNA: TGTGCCAGCAGTCAGATGTTCTCCTTTTCCGGGGAGCTGTTTTTT. It translates to CASSQMFSFSGELFF.